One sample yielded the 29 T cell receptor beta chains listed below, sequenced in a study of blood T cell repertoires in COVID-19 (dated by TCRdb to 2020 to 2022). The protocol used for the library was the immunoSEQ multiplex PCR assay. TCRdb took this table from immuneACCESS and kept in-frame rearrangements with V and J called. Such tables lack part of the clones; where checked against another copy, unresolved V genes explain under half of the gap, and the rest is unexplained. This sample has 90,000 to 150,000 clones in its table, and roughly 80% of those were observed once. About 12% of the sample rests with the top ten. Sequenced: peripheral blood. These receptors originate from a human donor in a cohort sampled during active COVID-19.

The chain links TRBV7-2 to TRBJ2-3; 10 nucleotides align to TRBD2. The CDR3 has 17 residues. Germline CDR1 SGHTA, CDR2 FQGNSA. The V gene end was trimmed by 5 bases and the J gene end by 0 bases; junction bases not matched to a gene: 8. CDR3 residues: CASSRRLAGASTDTQYF. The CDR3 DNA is TGTGCCAGCAGCCGGCGGCTAGCGGGGGCTAGCACAGATACGCAGTATTTT.

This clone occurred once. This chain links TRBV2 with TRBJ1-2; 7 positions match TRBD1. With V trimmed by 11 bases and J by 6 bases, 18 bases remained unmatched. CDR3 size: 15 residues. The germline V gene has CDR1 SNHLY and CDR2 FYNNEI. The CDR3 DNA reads TGTGCCTCCAGACAGGGTTCAAGTTCGCCGCATGGCTACACCTTC. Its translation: CASRQGSSSPHGYTF. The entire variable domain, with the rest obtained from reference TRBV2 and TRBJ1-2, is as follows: EPEVTQTPSHQVTQMGQEVILRCVPISNHLYFYWYRQILGQKVEFLVSFYNNEISEKSEIFDDQFSVERPDGSNFTLKIRSTKLEDSAMYFCASRQGSSSPHGYTFGSGTRLTVV.

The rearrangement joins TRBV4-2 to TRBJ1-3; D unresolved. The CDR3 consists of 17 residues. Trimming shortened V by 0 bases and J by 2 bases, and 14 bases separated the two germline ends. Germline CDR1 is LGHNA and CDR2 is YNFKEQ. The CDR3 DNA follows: TGTGCCAGCAGCCAAGAGGTCACTCGGTCCACTGGAAACACCATATATTTT. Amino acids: CASSQEVTRSTGNTIYF.

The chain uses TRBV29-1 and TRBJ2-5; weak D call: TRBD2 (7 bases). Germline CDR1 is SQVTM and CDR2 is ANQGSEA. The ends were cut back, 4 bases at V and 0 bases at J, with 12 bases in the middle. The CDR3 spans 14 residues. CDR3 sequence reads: CSVGRGGYQETQYF. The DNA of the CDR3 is TGCAGCGTTGGGAGGGGGGGCTACCAAGAGACCCAGTACTTC.

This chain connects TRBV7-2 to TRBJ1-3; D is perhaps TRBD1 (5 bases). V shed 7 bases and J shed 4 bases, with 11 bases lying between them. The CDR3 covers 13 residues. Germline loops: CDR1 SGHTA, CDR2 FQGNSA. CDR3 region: CASKQGGGNTIYF. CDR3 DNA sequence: TGTGCCAGCAAGCAGGGAGGAGGAAACACCATATATTTT.

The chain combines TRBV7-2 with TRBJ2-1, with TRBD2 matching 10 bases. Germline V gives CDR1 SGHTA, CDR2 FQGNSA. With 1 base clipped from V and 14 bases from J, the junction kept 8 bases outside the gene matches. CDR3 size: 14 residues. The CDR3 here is CASSLGLAGATEFF. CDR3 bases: TGTGCCAGCAGCTTAGGGCTAGCGGGGGCGACTGAGTTCTTC.

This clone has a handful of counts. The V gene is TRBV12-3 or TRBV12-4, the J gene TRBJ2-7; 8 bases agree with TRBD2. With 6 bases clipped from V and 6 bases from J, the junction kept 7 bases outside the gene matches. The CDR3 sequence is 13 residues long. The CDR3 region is CASRQTGGGEQYF. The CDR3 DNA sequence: TGTGCCAGCAGACAAACCGGGGGGGGCGAGCAGTACTTC.

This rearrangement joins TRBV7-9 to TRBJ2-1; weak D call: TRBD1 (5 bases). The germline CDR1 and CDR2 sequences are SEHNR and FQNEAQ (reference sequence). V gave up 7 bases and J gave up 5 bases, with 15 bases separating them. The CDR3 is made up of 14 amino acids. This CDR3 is CASTEGRQNNEQFF. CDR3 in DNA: TGTGCCAGCACTGAAGGGCGACAGAACAATGAGCAGTTCTTC.

In DNA, the CDR3 is TGTGCCACCGCGGGGGTGGGGGTGAACACTGAAGCTTTCTTT. Residues: CATAGVGVNTEAFF. The chain combines TRBV6-5 with TRBJ1-1; D is possibly TRBD1 (5 bases). CDR1 and CDR2 from the germline V gene are MNHEY and SVGAGI. The CDR3 is 14 amino acids. V lost 10 bases and J 0 bases, leaving 15 bases between the germline ends.

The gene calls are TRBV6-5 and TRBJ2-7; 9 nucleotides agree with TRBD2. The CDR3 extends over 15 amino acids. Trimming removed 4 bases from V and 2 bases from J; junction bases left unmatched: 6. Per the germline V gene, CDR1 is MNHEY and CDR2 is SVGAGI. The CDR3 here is CASSSPGLATYEQYF. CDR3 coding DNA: TGTGCCAGCAGTTCCCCGGGACTAGCTACCTACGAGCAGTACTTC.

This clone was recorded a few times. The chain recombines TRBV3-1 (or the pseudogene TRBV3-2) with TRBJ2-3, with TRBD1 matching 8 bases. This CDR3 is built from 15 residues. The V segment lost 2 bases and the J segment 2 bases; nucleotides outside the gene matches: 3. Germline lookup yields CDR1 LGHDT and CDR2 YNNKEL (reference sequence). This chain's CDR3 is CASSQQGAHTDTQYF. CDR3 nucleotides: TGTGCCAGCAGCCAACAGGGGGCCCACACAGATACGCAGTATTTT.

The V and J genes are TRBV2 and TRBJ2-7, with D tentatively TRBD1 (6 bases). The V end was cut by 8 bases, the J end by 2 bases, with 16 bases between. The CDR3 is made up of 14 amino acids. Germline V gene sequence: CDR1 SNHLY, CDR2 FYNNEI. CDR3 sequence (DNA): TGTGCCAGCGGCCCAACAGGGTATGCCTACGAGCAGTACTTC. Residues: CASGPTGYAYEQYF.

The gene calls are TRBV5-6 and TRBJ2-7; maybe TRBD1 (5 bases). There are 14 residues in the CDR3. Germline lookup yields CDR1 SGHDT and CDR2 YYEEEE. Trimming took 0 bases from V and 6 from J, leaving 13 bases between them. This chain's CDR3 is CASSLGQGYREQYF. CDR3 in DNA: TGTGCCAGCAGCTTGGGTCAGGGTTACCGCGAGCAGTACTTC.

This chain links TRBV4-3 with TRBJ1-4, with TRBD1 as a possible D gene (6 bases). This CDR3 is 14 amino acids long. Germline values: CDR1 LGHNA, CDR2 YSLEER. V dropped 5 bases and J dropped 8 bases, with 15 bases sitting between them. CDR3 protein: CASSLGGVGEKLFF. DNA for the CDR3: TGCGCCAGCAGCTTAGGGGGGGTTGGCGAAAAACTGTTTTTT.

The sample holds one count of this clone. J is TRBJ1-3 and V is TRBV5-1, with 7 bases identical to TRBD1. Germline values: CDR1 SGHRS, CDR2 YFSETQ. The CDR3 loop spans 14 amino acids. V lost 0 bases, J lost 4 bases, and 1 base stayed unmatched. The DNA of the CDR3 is TGCGCCAGCAGCTTGGCGACAGGGGGAAACACCATATATTTT. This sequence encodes CASSLATGGNTIYF.

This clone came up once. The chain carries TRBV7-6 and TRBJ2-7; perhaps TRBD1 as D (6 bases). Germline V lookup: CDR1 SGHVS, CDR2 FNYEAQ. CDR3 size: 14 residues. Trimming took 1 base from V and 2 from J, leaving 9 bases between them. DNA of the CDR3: TGTGCCAGCAGCTTAGGACAGGCCGCCTACGAGCAGTACTTC. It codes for CASSLGQAAYEQYF.

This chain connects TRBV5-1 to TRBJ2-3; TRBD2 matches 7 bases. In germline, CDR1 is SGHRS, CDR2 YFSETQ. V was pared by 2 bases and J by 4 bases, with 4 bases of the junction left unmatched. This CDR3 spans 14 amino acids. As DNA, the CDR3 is TGCGCCAGCAGCTTCGGCGGGGGAGCAGATACGCAGTATTTT. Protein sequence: CASSFGGGADTQYF. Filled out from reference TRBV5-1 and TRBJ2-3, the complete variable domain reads KAGVTQTPRYLIKTRGQQVTLSCSPISGHRSVSWYQQTPGQGLQFLFEYFSETQRNKGNFPGRFSGRQFSNSRSEMNVSTLELGDSALYLCASSFGGGADTQYFGPGTRLTVL.

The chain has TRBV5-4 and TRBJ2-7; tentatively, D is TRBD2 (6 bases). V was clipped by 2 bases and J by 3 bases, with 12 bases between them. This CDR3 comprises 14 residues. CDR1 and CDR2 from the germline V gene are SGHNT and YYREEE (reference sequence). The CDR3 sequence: CASSFGGVDYEQYF. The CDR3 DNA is TGTGCCAGCAGCTTTGGAGGGGTTGACTACGAGCAGTACTTC.

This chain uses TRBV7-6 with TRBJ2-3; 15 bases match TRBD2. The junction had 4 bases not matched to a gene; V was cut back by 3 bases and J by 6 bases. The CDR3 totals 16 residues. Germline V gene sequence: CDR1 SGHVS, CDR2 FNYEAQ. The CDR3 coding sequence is TGTGCCAGCAGCTTGAGGACTAGCGGGGGGGCGGATACGCAGTATTTT. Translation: CASSLRTSGGADTQYF.

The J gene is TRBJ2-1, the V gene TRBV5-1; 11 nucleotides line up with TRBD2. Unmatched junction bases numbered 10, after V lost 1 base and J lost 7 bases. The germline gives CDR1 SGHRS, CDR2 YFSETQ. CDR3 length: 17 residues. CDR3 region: CASSLKGLAATFNEQFF. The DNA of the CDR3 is TGCGCCAGCAGCTTGAAGGGACTAGCGGCAACCTTTAATGAGCAGTTCTTC.

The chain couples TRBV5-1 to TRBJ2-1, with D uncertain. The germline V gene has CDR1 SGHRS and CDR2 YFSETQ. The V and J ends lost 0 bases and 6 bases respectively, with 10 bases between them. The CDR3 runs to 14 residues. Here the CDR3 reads CASSLDTPGNEQFF. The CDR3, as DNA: TGCGCCAGCAGCTTGGACACACCGGGCAATGAGCAGTTCTTC. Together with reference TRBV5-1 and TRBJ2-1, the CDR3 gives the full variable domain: KAGVTQTPRYLIKTRGQQVTLSCSPISGHRSVSWYQQTPGQGLQFLFEYFSETQRNKGNFPGRFSGRQFSNSRSEMNVSTLELGDSALYLCASSLDTPGNEQFFGPGTRLTVL.

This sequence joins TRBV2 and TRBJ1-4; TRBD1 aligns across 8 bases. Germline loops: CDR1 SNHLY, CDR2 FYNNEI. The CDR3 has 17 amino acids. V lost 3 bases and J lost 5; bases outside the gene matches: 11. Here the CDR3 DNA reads TGTGCCAGCAGTGACTTGCAGGGGGCGGCCCGGAATGAAAAACTGTTTTTT. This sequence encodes CASSDLQGAARNEKLFF.

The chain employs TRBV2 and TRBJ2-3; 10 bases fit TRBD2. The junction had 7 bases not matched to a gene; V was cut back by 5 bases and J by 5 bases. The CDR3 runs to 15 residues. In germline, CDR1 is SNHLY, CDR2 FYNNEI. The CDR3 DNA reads TGTGCCAGCAGTCCTCCAGCGGGGGGGCAAGATACGCAGTATTTT. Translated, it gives CASSPPAGGQDTQYF.

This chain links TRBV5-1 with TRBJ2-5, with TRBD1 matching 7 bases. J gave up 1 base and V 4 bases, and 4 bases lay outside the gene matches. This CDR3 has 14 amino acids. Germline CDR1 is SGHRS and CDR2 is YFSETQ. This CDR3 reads CASSVGQAQETQYF. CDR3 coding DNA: TGCGCCAGCAGCGTAGGACAGGCCCAAGAGACCCAGTACTTC.

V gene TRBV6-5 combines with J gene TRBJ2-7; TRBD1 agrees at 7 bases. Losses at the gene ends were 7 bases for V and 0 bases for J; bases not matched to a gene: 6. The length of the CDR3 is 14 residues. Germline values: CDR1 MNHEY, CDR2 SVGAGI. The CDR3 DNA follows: TGTGCCAGCATTACAGGGGACCTCTCCTACGAGCAGTACTTC. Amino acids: CASITGDLSYEQYF.

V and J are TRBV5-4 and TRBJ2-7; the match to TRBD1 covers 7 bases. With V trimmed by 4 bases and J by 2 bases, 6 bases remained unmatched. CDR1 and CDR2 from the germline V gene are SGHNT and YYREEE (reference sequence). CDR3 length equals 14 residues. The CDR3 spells CASSPGTVTYEQYF. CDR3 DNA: TGTGCCAGCAGCCCGGGGACAGTCACCTACGAGCAGTACTTC.

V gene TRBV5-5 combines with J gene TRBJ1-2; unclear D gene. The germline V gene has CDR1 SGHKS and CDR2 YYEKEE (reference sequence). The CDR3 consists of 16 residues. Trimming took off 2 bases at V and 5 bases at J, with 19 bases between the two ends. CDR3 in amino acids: CASSLGPEPWRYGYTF. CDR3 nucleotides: TGTGCCAGCAGCTTAGGGCCCGAGCCGTGGAGGTATGGCTACACCTTC.

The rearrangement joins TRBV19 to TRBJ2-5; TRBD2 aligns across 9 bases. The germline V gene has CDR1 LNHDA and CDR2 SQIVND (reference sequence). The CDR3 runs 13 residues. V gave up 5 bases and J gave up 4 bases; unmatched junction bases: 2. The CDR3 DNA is TGTGCCAGTAGTGTACTAGCGGGAGAGACCCAGTACTTC. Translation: CASSVLAGETQYF.

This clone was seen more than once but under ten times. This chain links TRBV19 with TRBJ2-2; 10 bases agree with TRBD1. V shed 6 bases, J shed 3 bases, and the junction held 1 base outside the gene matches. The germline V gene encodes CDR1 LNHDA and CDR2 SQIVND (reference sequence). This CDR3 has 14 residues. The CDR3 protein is CASRGTGDTGELFF. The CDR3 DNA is TGTGCCAGTAGGGGGACAGGGGACACCGGGGAGCTGTTTTTT.